This TCR beta chain came from a study of OX40 agonist ivuxolimab in advanced cancers. Deletions cut 5 bases from V and 4 bases from J, with 14 bases between. Germline CDR1 and CDR2: GTSNPN and SVGIG (reference sequence). The CDR3 covers 13 residues. Sequencing was performed with immunoSEQ multiplex PCR; in TCRdb, only in-frame clones are kept and a portion is missing. Counted here are some 81,000 clones, more than 70% occurring once; the ten biggest clones make up roughly 0.76%. The clonotype comes from an adult with an advanced solid tumor such as melanoma, head and neck, liver or kidney cancer. The sample in question was CD4+ or CD8+ T cells sorted from blood, obtained in a trial of the OX40 agonist ivuxolimab. The genes are TRBV30 and TRBJ2-5; D perhaps matches TRBD2 (6 bases). The chain's CDR3 is CAWEPGVRETQYF. The CDR3 DNA sequence: TGTGCCTGGGAACCGGGGGTAAGAGAGACCCAGTACTTC.